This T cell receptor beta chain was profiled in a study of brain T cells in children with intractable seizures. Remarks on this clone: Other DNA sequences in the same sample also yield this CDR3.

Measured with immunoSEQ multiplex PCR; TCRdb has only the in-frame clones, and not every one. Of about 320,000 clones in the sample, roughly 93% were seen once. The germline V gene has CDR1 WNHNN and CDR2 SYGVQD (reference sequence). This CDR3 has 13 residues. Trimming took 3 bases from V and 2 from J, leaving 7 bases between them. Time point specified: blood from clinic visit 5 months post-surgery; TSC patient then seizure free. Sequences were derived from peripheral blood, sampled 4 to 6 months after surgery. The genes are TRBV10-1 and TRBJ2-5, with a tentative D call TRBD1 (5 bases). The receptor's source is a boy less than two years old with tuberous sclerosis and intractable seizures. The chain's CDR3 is CASSDRVQETQYF. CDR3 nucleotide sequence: TGCGCCAGCAGTGACAGGGTTCAAGAGACCCAGTACTTC.